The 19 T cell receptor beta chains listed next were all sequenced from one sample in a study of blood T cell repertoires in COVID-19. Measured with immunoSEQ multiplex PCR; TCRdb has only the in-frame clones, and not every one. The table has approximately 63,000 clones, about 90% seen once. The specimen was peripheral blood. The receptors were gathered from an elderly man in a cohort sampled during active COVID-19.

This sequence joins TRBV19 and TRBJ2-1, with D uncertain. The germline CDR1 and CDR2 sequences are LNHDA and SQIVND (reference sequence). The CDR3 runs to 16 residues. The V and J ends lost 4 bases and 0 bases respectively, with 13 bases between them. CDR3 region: CASSRASFGSYNEQFF. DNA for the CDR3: TGTGCCAGTAGTAGGGCTTCTTTTGGCTCCTACAATGAGCAGTTCTTC. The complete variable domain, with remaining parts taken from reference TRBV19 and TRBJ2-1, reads DGGITQSPKYLFRKEGQNVTLSCEQNLNHDAMYWYRQDPGQGLRLIYYSQIVNDFQKGDIAEGYSVSREKKESFPLTVTSAQKNPTAFYLCASSRASFGSYNEQFFGPGTRLTVL.

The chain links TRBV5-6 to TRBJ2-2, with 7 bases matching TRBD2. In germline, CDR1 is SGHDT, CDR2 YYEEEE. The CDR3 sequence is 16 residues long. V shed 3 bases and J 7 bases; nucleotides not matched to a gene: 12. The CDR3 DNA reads TGTGCCAGCAGCTCGATGTCGGCGGGGGAGGTCGGGGAGCTGTTTTTT. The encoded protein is CASSSMSAGEVGELFF.

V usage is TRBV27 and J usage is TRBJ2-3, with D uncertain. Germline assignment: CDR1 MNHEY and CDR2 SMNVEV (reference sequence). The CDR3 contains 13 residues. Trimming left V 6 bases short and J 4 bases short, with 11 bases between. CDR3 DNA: TGTGCCAGCAGGCTTGGCGGATCAGATACGCAGTATTTT. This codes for CASRLGGSDTQYF.

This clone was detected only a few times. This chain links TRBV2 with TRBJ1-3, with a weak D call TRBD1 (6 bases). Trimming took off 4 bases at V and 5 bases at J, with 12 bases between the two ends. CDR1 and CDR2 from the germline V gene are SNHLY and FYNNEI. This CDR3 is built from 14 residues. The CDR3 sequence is CASSVRQGRNTIYF. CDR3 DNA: TGTGCCAGCAGTGTTCGGCAGGGGCGAAACACCATATATTTT.

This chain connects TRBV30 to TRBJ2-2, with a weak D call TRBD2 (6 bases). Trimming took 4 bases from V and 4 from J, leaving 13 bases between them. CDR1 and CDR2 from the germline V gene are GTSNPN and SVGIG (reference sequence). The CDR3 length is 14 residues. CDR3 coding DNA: TGTGCCTGGAACCCGGGAGAGGCCACCGGGGAGCTGTTTTTT. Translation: CAWNPGEATGELFF.

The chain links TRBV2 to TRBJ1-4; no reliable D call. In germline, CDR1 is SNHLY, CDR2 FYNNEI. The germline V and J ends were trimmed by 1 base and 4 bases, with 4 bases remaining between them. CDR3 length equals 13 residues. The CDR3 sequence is CASSEGLNEKLFF. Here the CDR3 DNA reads TGTGCCAGCAGTGAAGGACTTAATGAAAAACTGTTTTTT.

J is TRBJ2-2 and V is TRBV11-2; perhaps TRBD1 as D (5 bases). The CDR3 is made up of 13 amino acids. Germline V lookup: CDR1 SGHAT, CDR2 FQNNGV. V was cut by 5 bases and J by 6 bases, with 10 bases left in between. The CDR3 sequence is CASSPGHPGELFF. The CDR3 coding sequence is TGTGCCAGCAGCCCCGGACACCCCGGGGAGCTGTTTTTT.

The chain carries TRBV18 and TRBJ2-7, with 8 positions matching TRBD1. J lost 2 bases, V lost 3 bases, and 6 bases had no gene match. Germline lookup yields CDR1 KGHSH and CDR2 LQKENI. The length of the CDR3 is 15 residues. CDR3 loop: CASSPSGQGAYEQYF. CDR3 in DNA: TGTGCCAGCTCACCCTCCGGACAGGGAGCCTACGAGCAGTACTTC.

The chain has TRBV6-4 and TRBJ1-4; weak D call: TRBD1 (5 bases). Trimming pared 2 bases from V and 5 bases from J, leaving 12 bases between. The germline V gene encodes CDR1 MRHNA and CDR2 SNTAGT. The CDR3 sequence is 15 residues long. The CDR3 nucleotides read TGTGCCAGCAGTGACGGGGGGACCCCCAATGAAAAACTGTTTTTT. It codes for CASSDGGTPNEKLFF.

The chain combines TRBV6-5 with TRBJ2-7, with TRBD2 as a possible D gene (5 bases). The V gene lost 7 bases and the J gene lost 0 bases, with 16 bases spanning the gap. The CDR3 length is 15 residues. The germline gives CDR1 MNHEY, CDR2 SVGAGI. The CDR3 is CASTDSGMTSYEQYF. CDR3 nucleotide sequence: TGTGCCAGCACCGACTCGGGGATGACCTCCTACGAGCAGTACTTC.

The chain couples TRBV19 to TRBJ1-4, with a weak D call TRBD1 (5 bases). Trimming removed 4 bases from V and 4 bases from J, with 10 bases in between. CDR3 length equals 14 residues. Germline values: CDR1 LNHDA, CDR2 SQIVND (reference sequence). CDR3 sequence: CASSTGSDNEKLFF. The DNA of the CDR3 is TGTGCCAGTAGTACAGGGTCGGATAATGAAAAACTGTTTTTT.

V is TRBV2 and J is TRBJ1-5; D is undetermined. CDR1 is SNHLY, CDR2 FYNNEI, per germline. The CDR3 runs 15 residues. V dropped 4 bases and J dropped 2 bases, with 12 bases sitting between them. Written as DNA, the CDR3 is TGTGCCAGCAGTGGATCCGGGGTGGGCAATCAGCCCCAGCATTTT. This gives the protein CASSGSGVGNQPQHF. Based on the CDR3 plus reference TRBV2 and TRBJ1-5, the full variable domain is EPEVTQTPSHQVTQMGQEVILRCVPISNHLYFYWYRQILGQKVEFLVSFYNNEISEKSEIFDDQFSVERPDGSNFTLKIRSTKLEDSAMYFCASSGSGVGNQPQHFGDGTRLSIL.

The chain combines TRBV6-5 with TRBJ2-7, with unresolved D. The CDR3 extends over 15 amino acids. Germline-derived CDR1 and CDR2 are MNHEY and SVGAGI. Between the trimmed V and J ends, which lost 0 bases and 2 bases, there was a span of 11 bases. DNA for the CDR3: TGTGCCAGCAGTTACTCCGCGCGGCCGGCCTACGAGCAGTACTTC. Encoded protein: CASSYSARPAYEQYF.

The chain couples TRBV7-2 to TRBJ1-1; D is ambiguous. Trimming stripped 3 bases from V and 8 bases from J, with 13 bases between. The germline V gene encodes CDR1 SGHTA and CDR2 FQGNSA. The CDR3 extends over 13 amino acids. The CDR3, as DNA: TGTGCCAGCAGCTTTAGGTCGGGTAGGGAAGCTTTCTTT. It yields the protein CASSFRSGREAFF.

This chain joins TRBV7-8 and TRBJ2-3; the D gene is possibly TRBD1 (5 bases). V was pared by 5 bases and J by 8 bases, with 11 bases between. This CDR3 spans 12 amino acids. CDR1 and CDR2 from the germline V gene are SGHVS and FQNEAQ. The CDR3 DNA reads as TGTGCCAGCAGCCCGACAGAAGTTACGCAGTATTTT. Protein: CASSPTEVTQYF.

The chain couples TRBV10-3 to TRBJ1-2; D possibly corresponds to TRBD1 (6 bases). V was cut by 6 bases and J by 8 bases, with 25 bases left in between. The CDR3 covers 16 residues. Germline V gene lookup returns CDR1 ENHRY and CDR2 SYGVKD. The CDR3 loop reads CAIRDEGTSLSGGYTF. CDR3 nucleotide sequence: TGTGCCATCAGGGACGAAGGGACATCCCTCTCTGGGGGCTACACCTTC.

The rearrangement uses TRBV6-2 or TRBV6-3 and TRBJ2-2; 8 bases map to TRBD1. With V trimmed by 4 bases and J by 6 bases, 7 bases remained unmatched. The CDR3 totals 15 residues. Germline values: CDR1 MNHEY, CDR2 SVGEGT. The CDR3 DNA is TGTGCCAGCAGTTCTTTCCCAGGGGGCTCCGGGGAGCTGTTTTTT. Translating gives CASSSFPGGSGELFF.

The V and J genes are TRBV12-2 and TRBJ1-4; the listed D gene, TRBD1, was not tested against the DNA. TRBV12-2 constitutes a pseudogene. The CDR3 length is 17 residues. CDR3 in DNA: TGTGCAAGTCGCTTAGTACACAGGGGGGGGTTTAATGAAAAACTGTTTTTT. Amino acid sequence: CASRLVHRGGFNEKLFF.

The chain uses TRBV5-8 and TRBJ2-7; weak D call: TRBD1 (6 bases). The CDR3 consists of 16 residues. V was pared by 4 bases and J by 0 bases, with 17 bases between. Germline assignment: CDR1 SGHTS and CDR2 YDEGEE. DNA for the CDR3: TGTGCCAGCAGCCCCAACCCGACAGGCCGCTCCTACGAGCAGTACTTC. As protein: CASSPNPTGRSYEQYF.